This T cell receptor (beta chain) was recorded in a study of vaccination and CD4 T cells after COVID-19. Treatment noted: roughly ten-day PBMC culture with coronavirus spike peptide pools or control peptides (ViraFEST assay). About 1.8 million PBMCs per well were cultured with approximately 9.8 IU/ml IL-2 and about 11 ug/ml peptide pools. With the Oncomine TCR Beta short-read assay, DNA from cultured CD4+ T cells was sequenced. CD4+ T cells were cultured, and genomic DNA was extracted from them. TCRdb reprocessed the PCR reads with MiXCR, giving one entry per CDR3 protein. The sample holds fewer than 20,000 distinct CDR3 sequences, approximately 45% seen once. This clonotype was picked up a small number of times. Its antigen is not identified. Germline V lookup: CDR1 MNHEY, CDR2 SVGAGI. Trimming took 2 bases from V and 6 from J, leaving 13 bases between them. This CDR3 has 14 amino acids.

The chain recombines TRBV6-5 with TRBJ1-2, with D possibly being TRBD1 (5 bases). The receptor was derived from a human donor who had recovered from COVID-19. The sequences come from CD4+ T cells from blood, cultured in vitro, collected before SARS-CoV-2 vaccination. CDR3 residues: CASSYDVAGNGYTF. The DNA of the CDR3 is TGTGCCAGCAGTTACGATGTTGCAGGGAATGGCTACACCTTC.